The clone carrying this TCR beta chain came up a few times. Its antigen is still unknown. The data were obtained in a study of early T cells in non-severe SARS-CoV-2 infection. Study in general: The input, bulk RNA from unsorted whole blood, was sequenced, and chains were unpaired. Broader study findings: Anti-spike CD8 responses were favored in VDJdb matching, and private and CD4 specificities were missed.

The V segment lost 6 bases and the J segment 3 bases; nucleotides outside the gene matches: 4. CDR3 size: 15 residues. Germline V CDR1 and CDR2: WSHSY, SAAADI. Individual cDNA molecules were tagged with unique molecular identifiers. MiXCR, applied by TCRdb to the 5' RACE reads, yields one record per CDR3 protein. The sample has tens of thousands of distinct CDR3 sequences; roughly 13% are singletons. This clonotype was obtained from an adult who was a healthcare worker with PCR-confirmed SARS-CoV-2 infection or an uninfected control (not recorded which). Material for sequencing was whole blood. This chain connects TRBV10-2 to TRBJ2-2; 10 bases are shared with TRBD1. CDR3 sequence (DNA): TGCGCCAGCAGGACAGGGGGCTCAGACACCGGGGAGCTGTTTTTT. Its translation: CASRTGGSDTGELFF.